Sequencing of this TCR beta chain was carried out in a study of blood T cell repertoires in COVID-19. Libraries were prepared by immunoSEQ multiplex PCR; TCRdb keeps only in-frame clonotypes and omits some of them. Of tens of thousands of clones listed, 82% are singletons. V was cut by 0 bases and J by 10 bases, with 9 bases left in between. This CDR3 has 11 amino acids. Germline V gives CDR1 GTSNPN, CDR2 SVGIG (reference sequence). This TCR derives from a human donor in a cohort sampled during active COVID-19. Sequencing was carried out using peripheral blood. The rearrangement links TRBV30 to TRBJ1-1; D gene ambiguous. As DNA, the CDR3 is TGTGCCTGGAGTGTCGAGGTGGCAGCTTTCTTT. Protein product: CAWSVEVAAFF.